This T cell receptor beta chain was sequenced in a study of technical replicates of blood from a few donors. Using immunoSEQ multiplex PCR, the repertoire was profiled, and TCRdb retains in-frame clones only, with some absent. The table records around 100,000 clones, less than 95% of them present only once. Looked up from germline, CDR1 is SGDLS and CDR2 is YYNGEE. This CDR3 contains 13 residues. The V gene end was trimmed by 2 bases and the J gene end by 6 bases; junction bases not matched to a gene: 5. Sequenced sample: T cells isolated from PBMCs. This chain uses TRBV9 with TRBJ2-7; 7 bases line up with TRBD2. This TCR was recovered from a human donor in good health. The DNA of the CDR3 is TGTGCCAGCAGCGTGGGCGGGAGTTTCGAGCAGTACTTC. This gives the protein CASSVGGSFEQYF.